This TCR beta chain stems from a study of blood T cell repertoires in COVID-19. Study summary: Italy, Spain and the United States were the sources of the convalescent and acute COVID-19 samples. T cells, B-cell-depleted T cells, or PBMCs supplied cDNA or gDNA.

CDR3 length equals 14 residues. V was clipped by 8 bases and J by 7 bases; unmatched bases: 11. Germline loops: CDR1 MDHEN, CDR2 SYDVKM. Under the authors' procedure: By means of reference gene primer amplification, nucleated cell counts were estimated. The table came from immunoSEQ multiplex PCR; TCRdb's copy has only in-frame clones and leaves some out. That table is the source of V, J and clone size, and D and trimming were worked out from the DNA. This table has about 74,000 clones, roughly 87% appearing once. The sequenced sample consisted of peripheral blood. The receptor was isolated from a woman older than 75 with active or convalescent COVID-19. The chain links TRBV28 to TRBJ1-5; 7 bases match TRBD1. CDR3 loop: CASGRQGDHQPQHF. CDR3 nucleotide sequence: TGTGCCAGCGGCCGACAGGGTGATCACCAGCCCCAGCATTTT. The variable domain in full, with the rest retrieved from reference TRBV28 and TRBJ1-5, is DVKVTQSSRYLVKRTGEKVFLECVQDMDHENMFWYRQDPGLGLRLIYFSYDVKMKEKGDIPEGYSVSREKKERFSLILESASTNQTSMYLCASGRQGDHQPQHFGDGTRLSIL.